What follows are 30 T cell receptor beta chains derived from one specimen sequenced in a study of cytomegalovirus exposure and HLA in healthy donors. The PCR contained 60 Vbeta and 13 Jbeta primers. Sequencing used immunoSEQ multiplex PCR; TCRdb keeps in-frame clones, though not all of them. The table shows fewer than 200,000 clones, with about three quarters occurring only once. Sequencing used PBMCs. These receptors were obtained from a man aged 40-55 years in good health and CMV-seronegative.

In its sample, this clone was seen once. The chain recombines TRBV10-3 with TRBJ1-1; 8 nucleotides agree with TRBD1. Per germline, CDR1 ENHRY and CDR2 SYGVKD. Unmatched junction bases numbered 7, after V lost 6 bases and J lost 7 bases. There are 13 residues in the CDR3. The CDR3 here is CAISPTGEGEAFF. CDR3 in DNA: TGTGCCATCAGCCCGACAGGGGAGGGTGAAGCTTTCTTT.

The rearrangement uses TRBV12-5 and TRBJ1-4; a weak D match, TRBD1 (5 bases). V lost 2 bases, J lost 3 bases, and 10 bases lay in between. The CDR3 length is 15 residues. CDR1 is LGHNT and CDR2 is FRNRAP in the germline V gene. CDR3 in DNA: TGTGCTAGTGGTTTGCCCGGGGGGGCTAATGAAAAACTGTTTTTT. Its protein product is CASGLPGGANEKLFF. The whole variable domain, remainder taken from reference TRBV12-5 and TRBJ1-4, is DARVTQTPRHKVTEMGQEVTMRCQPILGHNTVFWYRQTMMQGLELLAYFRNRAPLDDSGMPKDRFSAEMPDATLATLKIQPSEPRDSAVYFCASGLPGGANEKLFFGSGTQLSVL.

The gene calls are TRBV7-3 and TRBJ2-7; weak D call: TRBD2 (7 bases). V was trimmed by 2 bases and J by 6 bases, leaving 20 bases between them. This CDR3 region has 16 residues. The V gene's germline CDR1 is SGHTA and CDR2 FQGTGA. In nucleotides, the CDR3 is TGTGCCAGCAGCTTATTGGGGACAACAAGGGAGGGCGAGCAGTACTTC. It is translated as CASSLLGTTREGEQYF.

V and J are TRBV7-6 and TRBJ1-2, with D possibly TRBD1 on 5 matching bases. V was clipped by 5 bases and J by 8 bases, with 15 bases between them. The CDR3 loop spans 13 amino acids. CDR1 is SGHVS, CDR2 FNYEAQ, per germline. DNA of the CDR3: TGTGCCAGCAGCCAGGGCCCCGGACGGGGCTACACCTTC. Translation: CASSQGPGRGYTF.

V gene TRBV18 combines with J gene TRBJ2-7; 10 bases line up with TRBD1. The CDR3 is 14 amino acids. Germline V gene sequence: CDR1 KGHSH, CDR2 LQKENI. The trim removed 4 bases at V and 2 bases at J, leaving 2 bases unmatched. The CDR3 nucleotides are TGTGCCAGCTCACAGGACAGGGGGACCTACGAGCAGTACTTC. Its translation: CASSQDRGTYEQYF.

V usage is TRBV7-8 and J usage is TRBJ2-7; the match to TRBD1 covers 8 bases. V lost 4 bases to trimming and J lost 6 bases; unmatched junction nucleotides: 11. In germline, CDR1 is SGHVS, CDR2 FQNEAQ. There are 15 residues in the CDR3. The CDR3 DNA reads as TGTGCCAGCAGCTCCCCCCAGGACAGGGCGGGCGAGCAGTACTTC. Amino acid sequence: CASSSPQDRAGEQYF. Complete variable domain (other parts from reference TRBV7-8 and TRBJ2-7): GAGVSQSPRYKVAKRGQDVALRCDPISGHVSLFWYQQALGQGPEFLTYFQNEAQLDKSGLPSDRFFAERPEGSVSTLKIQRTQQEDSAVYLCASSSPQDRAGEQYFGPGTRLTVT.

This chain links TRBV2 with TRBJ2-5, with 7 bases identical to TRBD2. The CDR3 has 15 amino acids. From germline, CDR1 is SNHLY and CDR2 FYNNEI. The trim removed 0 bases at V and 2 bases at J, leaving 3 bases unmatched. CDR3 residues: CASSEAGGNQETQYF. Here the CDR3 DNA reads TGTGCCAGCAGTGAAGCGGGAGGGAATCAAGAGACCCAGTACTTC.

The CDR3 bases are TGTGCCAGCAGCTGGGACAGGAGCTCCTACGAGCAGTACTTC. Its translation: CASSWDRSSYEQYF. This chain uses TRBV5-6 with TRBJ2-7, with 8 bases identical to TRBD1. V gave up 3 bases and J gave up 0 bases; unmatched junction bases: 2. Germline V gives CDR1 SGHDT, CDR2 YYEEEE. CDR3 length: 14 residues.

This clone was observed once. The chain carries TRBV29-1 and TRBJ2-7, with D perhaps matching TRBD1 (6 bases). Per the germline V gene, CDR1 is SQVTM and CDR2 is ANQGSEA. Trimming took 2 bases from V and 2 from J, leaving 10 bases between them. This CDR3 has 13 residues. This CDR3 reads CSVELDSTYEQYF. CDR3 nucleotides: TGCAGCGTTGAACTGGACAGTACCTACGAGCAGTACTTC.

V usage is TRBV6-6 and J usage is TRBJ1-2; 9 nucleotides line up with TRBD1. From germline, CDR1 is MNHNY and CDR2 SVGAGI (reference sequence). CDR3 length: 16 residues. The ends lost 4 bases at V and 4 bases at J; junction bases unmatched: 10. CDR3 amino acids: CASSSQGTGQSYGYTF. CDR3 nucleotide sequence: TGTGCCAGCAGTTCTCAAGGGACAGGGCAGAGCTATGGCTACACCTTC.

The gene calls are TRBV5-4 and TRBJ2-5, with 10 bases aligning to TRBD1. Germline V gene sequence: CDR1 SGHNT, CDR2 YYREEE (reference sequence). The CDR3 length is 15 residues. V lost 4 bases, J lost 5 bases, and 8 bases stayed unmatched. The CDR3 region has the DNA TGTGCCAGCAGCGCGCCCGGACAGGGGGGCGAGACCCAGTACTTC. Its protein product is CASSAPGQGGETQYF.

Here the CDR3 reads CSATSTDTQYF. Here the CDR3 DNA reads TGCAGTGCTACCTCCACAGATACGCAGTATTTT. This chain uses TRBV20-1 with TRBJ2-3, with D hard to call. V shed 4 bases and J shed 2 bases, with 4 bases lying between them. In germline, CDR1 is DFQATT, CDR2 SNEGSKA (reference sequence). This CDR3 is built from 11 residues.

CDR3 sequence reads: CASSLLVPEQFF. The CDR3 DNA reads as TGTGCCAGCAGCTTGCTTGTCCCTGAGCAGTTCTTC. V gene TRBV5-6 combines with J gene TRBJ2-1; no clear D gene. The V end was cut by 1 base, the J end by 9 bases, with 8 bases between. The CDR3 length is 12 residues. The germline gives CDR1 SGHDT, CDR2 YYEEEE.

V gene TRBV10-1 combines with J gene TRBJ2-2; D is perhaps TRBD2 (7 bases). The length of the CDR3 is 14 residues. Trimming left V 4 bases short and J 5 bases short, with 11 bases between. Germline CDR1 WNHNN, CDR2 SYGVQD (reference sequence). The CDR3, as DNA: TGCGCCAGCAGTGTGGAGGGGGGGACCGGGGAGCTGTTTTTT. Translation: CASSVEGGTGELFF.

This clone came up a few times. This chain links TRBV7-2 with TRBJ2-7, with 7 bases matching TRBD2. The CDR3 runs 13 residues. The V and J ends lost 1 base and 6 bases, in that order; junction bases with no gene match: 3. Germline CDR1 is SGHTA and CDR2 is FQGNSA. As DNA, the CDR3 is TGTGCCAGCAGCTTAGGACTAGCAAGCGAGCAGTACTTC. It encodes CASSLGLASEQYF. Drawing the rest from reference TRBV7-2 and TRBJ2-7, the complete variable domain is GAGVSQSPSNKVTEKGKDVELRCDPISGHTALYWYRQSLGQGLEFLIYFQGNSAPDKSGLPSDRFSAERTGGSVSTLTIQRTQQEDSAVYLCASSLGLASEQYFGPGTRLTVT.

This clone turned up a few times. The rearrangement uses TRBV19 and TRBJ2-7, with 7 bases identical to TRBD1. J was trimmed by 2 bases and V by 5 bases; bases with no gene match: 6. Germline CDR1 reads LNHDA; CDR2 reads SQIVND (reference sequence). The CDR3 is made up of 14 amino acids. CDR3 in DNA: TGTGCCAGTAGTTGGACAGGAACTACCTACGAGCAGTACTTC. Encoded protein: CASSWTGTTYEQYF.

The chain carries TRBV2 and TRBJ1-6; 10 positions agree with TRBD1. CDR1 and CDR2 from the germline V gene are SNHLY and FYNNEI. The trim removed 4 bases at V and 4 bases at J, leaving 1 base unmatched. The CDR3 length is 15 residues. The CDR3 region is CASSGDRGYNSPLHF. CDR3 sequence (DNA): TGTGCCAGCAGTGGGGACAGGGGTTATAATTCACCCCTCCACTTT. Variable domain in full (rest from reference TRBV2 and TRBJ1-6): EPEVTQTPSHQVTQMGQEVILRCVPISNHLYFYWYRQILGQKVEFLVSFYNNEISEKSEIFDDQFSVERPDGSNFTLKIRSTKLEDSAMYFCASSGDRGYNSPLHFGNGTRLTVT.

Only one count was recorded for this clone. CDR3 amino acids: CASSLWATGGPNTEAFF. CDR3 sequence (DNA): TGTGCCAGCAGCTTGTGGGCGACAGGGGGACCCAACACTGAAGCTTTCTTT. This chain links TRBV5-6 with TRBJ1-1; TRBD1 matches 9 bases. The germline V gene has CDR1 SGHDT and CDR2 YYEEEE. Germline trimming cut 1 base from V and 2 bases from J; bases unmatched to any gene: 9. The CDR3 extends over 17 amino acids.

This chain links TRBV5-1 with TRBJ2-7, with 12 bases aligning to TRBD2. This CDR3 has 16 amino acids. After removal of 4 bases from V and 3 bases from J, the junction contained 8 bases not matched to a gene. CDR1 SGHRS and CDR2 YFSETQ come from the germline V gene. CDR3 sequence (DNA): TGCGCCAGCAGCGCCGTGACTAGCGGGGGCTACTACGAGCAGTACTTC. It yields the protein CASSAVTSGGYYEQYF.

The V gene is TRBV6-1, the J gene TRBJ1-5; tentative D call: TRBD1 (5 bases). V dropped 4 bases and J dropped 2 bases, with 15 bases sitting between them. Germline V gene sequence: CDR1 MNHNS, CDR2 SASEGT. The CDR3 covers 16 residues. The CDR3 reads CASSADRRMGNQPQHF. Written as DNA, the CDR3 is TGTGCCAGCAGTGCCGACAGACGAATGGGCAATCAGCCCCAGCATTTT.

The rearrangement links TRBV4-3 to TRBJ2-1, with TRBD2 matching over 8 bases. CDR3 length equals 15 residues. V shed 1 base and J 3 bases; nucleotides not matched to a gene: 2. Germline CDR1 reads LGHNA; CDR2 reads YSLEER. The CDR3 region has the DNA TGCGCCAGCAGCCAAGGTAGCGGGGACTACAATGAGCAGTTCTTC. Its protein product is CASSQGSGDYNEQFF.

This clone was counted between two and nine times. The rearrangement joins TRBV15 to TRBJ2-7; TRBD2 aligns across 15 bases. The CDR3 covers 17 residues. CDR1 and CDR2 (germline): LNHNV, YYDKDF (reference sequence). The J segment lost 3 bases and the V segment lost 1 base, leaving 4 bases of the junction unmatched. Here the CDR3 DNA reads TGTGCCACCAGCAGAGGCGGACTAGCGGGAGGGATCTACGAGCAGTACTTC. Its translation: CATSRGGLAGGIYEQYF.

The chain links TRBV4-3 to TRBJ2-7; tentatively, D is TRBD2 (6 bases). This CDR3 is built from 16 residues. Germline assignment: CDR1 LGHNA and CDR2 YSLEER. The germline V and J ends were trimmed by 4 bases and 0 bases, with 16 bases remaining between them. The CDR3 DNA reads TGCGCCAGCAGCCCCTCTAGCGCCCAGAGCTCCTACGAGCAGTACTTC. Translation gives CASSPSSAQSSYEQYF.

This clone has a single count. V is TRBV4-3 and J is TRBJ2-1, with 9 bases fitting TRBD2. Trimming cost V 2 bases and J 4 bases; bases outside gene matches: 3. The CDR3 length is 15 residues. CDR1 is LGHNA, CDR2 YSLEER, per germline. DNA for the CDR3: TGCGCCAGCAGCCAACTAGCGGGGACGTACAATGAGCAGTTCTTC. It translates to CASSQLAGTYNEQFF.

This rearrangement joins TRBV29-1 to TRBJ1-2; 11 bases align to TRBD1. CDR1 is SQVTM, CDR2 ANQGSEA, per germline. There are 13 residues in the CDR3. V shed 5 bases, J shed 6 bases, and the junction held 5 bases outside the gene matches. DNA for the CDR3: TGCAGCGTTCAGGACAGGGGGCCAGATGGCTACACCTTC. This translates into CSVQDRGPDGYTF.

This chain uses TRBV7-9 with TRBJ1-4; TRBD1 is a possible D gene (6 bases). The CDR3 has 13 residues. Germline V gene lookup returns CDR1 SEHNR and CDR2 FQNEAQ (reference sequence). Trimming removed 2 bases from V and 8 bases from J, with 9 bases in between. The CDR3 sequence is CASSLSGGEKLFF. The DNA for the CDR3 is TGTGCCAGCAGCTTAAGTGGGGGCGAAAAACTGTTTTTT.

This chain joins TRBV5-4 and TRBJ2-7, with unresolved D. The CDR3 totals 14 residues. Trimming left V 2 bases short and J 3 bases short, with 12 bases between. Germline V CDR1 and CDR2: SGHNT, YYREEE (reference sequence). The CDR3 region has the DNA TGTGCCAGCAGCTTTCTACCAAGTAGCTACGAGCAGTACTTC. This encodes CASSFLPSSYEQYF.

This clone was recorded only once. The chain carries TRBV5-1 and TRBJ2-3; 9 bases align to TRBD1. Germline V gives CDR1 SGHRS, CDR2 YFSETQ. The CDR3 runs to 14 residues. V trimming: 2 bases; J trimming: 4 bases; junction bases outside the gene matches: 2. CDR3 region: CASSLQGASDTQYF. The CDR3 DNA reads as TGCGCCAGCAGCTTACAGGGGGCTTCAGATACGCAGTATTTT.

The chain couples TRBV27 to TRBJ2-7; D possibly corresponds to TRBD2 (6 bases). Germline V CDR1 and CDR2: MNHEY, SMNVEV (reference sequence). The CDR3 runs 16 residues. V was pared by 5 bases and J by 0 bases, with 17 bases between. The CDR3 is CASSPLMGLHSYEQYF. Written as DNA, the CDR3 is TGTGCCAGCAGTCCCCTAATGGGACTCCACTCCTACGAGCAGTACTTC.

The J gene is TRBJ1-2, the V gene TRBV5-6; D is possibly TRBD1 (5 bases). Germline CDR1 is SGHDT and CDR2 is YYEEEE. There are 14 residues in the CDR3. Trimming stripped 4 bases from V and 6 bases from J, with 16 bases between. The CDR3 DNA is TGTGCCAGCAGCGCCTTAGACAGTTATGATGGCTACACCTTC. It specifies CASSALDSYDGYTF.